This T cell receptor beta chain was sequenced for a study of shared clonotypes between healthy human individuals. Original methodology: As immunoSEQ supplied junction-only sequences (without quality scores), filtering differed. The protocol was immunoSEQ multiplex PCR, while the TCRdb copy is restricted to in-frame clones and leaves out a portion. The V and J calls and clone size were taken over from that table, and D and trimming were inferred from the DNA. This table has roughly 2 million clones, 90% to 95% appearing once. The CDR3 spans 20 residues. The V segment lost 0 bases and the J segment 4 bases; nucleotides outside the gene matches: 18. Germline loops: CDR1 MGHRA, CDR2 YSYEKL.

The V call is TRBV4-1, the J call TRBJ2-5; 9 bases align to TRBD2. The sample was naive CD4+ T cells sorted from blood. The subset denotes: CD45RA+ positively selected. The origin of this receptor is a man between 18 and 35 years old in good health. Written as DNA, the CDR3 is TGCGCCAGCAGCCAAGATAGGGCAGAAGCGGGAGGACCTAGGAGAGAGACCCAGTACTTC. Encoded protein: CASSQDRAEAGGPRRETQYF.